Listed below are T cell receptor beta chains from one sample, sequenced in a study of shared clonotypes between healthy human individuals. Repertoires were generated with immunoSEQ multiplex PCR, while TCRdb's copy carries only in-frame clones and drops some. Of about 490,000 clones in the sample, about 80% were seen once. Sequencing input: PBMCs. The source is a woman aged 35 to 49 in good health. Some clones in this sample may be carry-over from other donors' samples. The conserved cysteine and the conserved F or W are not part of the CDR3 here.

CDR3 length: 11
J gene: TRBJ2-3
V gene: TRBV7-3
CDR3 protein: ASSLRMADTQY

CDR3 length: 12
J gene: TRBJ2-2
V gene: TRBV5-1
CDR3 protein: ASSPWGLTGELF

CDR3 length: 13
J gene: TRBJ2-7
V gene: TRBV4-1
CDR3 protein: ASSQVASGSYEQY

CDR3 length: 10
J gene: TRBJ2-1
V gene: TRBV27
CDR3 protein: ASSFTGAEQF

CDR3 length: 15
J gene: TRBJ1-2
V gene: TRBV4-3
CDR3 protein: ASSQDQGGGRVYGYT

CDR3 length: 13
J gene: TRBJ2-2
V gene: TRBV11-2
CDR3 protein: ASSLDPYRGEELF

CDR3 length: 11
J gene: TRBJ2-7
V gene: TRBV6-1
CDR3 protein: ASLGQTAYEQY

CDR3 length: 13
J gene: TRBJ2-3
V gene: TRBV5-5
CDR3 protein: ASSLEREAGDTQY

CDR3 length: 13
J gene: TRBJ2-1
V gene: TRBV5-1
CDR3 protein: ASRIISGSDNEQF

CDR3 length: 14
J gene: TRBJ2-1
V gene: TRBV18
CDR3 protein: ASSPNRGAIYNEQF

CDR3 length: 11
J gene: TRBJ2-1
V gene: TRBV7-3
CDR3 protein: ASSLGGSNEQF

CDR3 length: 12
J gene: TRBJ2-7
V gene: TRBV11-2
CDR3 protein: ASSLDPSSYEQY

CDR3 length: 14
J gene: TRBJ2-7
V gene: TRBV27
CDR3 protein: ASSSGPSGRPYEQY

CDR3 length: 15
J gene: TRBJ2-7
V gene: TRBV4-2
CDR3 protein: ASSQMVNLEMGPGQY

CDR3 length: 12
J gene: TRBJ2-7
V gene: TRBV6-5
CDR3 protein: ASTKLAGGYEQY

CDR3 length: 11
J gene: TRBJ2-5
V gene: TRBV27
CDR3 protein: ASSRTYQETQY

CDR3 length: 14
J gene: TRBJ2-7
V gene: TRBV27
CDR3 protein: ASSRTGTAVSHEQY

CDR3 length: 11
J gene: TRBJ1-1
V gene: TRBV7-3
CDR3 protein: ASSRTGGGEAF

CDR3 length: 14
J gene: TRBJ2-5
V gene: TRBV9
CDR3 protein: ASSVDQWVGKETQY

CDR3 length: 16
J gene: TRBJ2-2
V gene: TRBV18
CDR3 protein: ASSRDQGGSLNTGELF

CDR3 length: 9
J gene: TRBJ1-2
V gene: TRBV28
CDR3 protein: ASRDRDGYT

CDR3 length: 12
J gene: TRBJ1-3
V gene: TRBV5-1
CDR3 protein: ASSSGTLGNTIY

CDR3 length: 12
J gene: TRBJ1-1
V gene: TRBV5-4
CDR3 protein: ASSWDSRLTEAF

CDR3 length: 9
J gene: TRBJ2-3
V gene: TRBV10-3
CDR3 protein: AITVEDTQY

CDR3 length: 13
J gene: TRBJ2-3
V gene: TRBV28
CDR3 protein: ASSLWDGSTDTQY

CDR3 length: 9
J gene: TRBJ2-3
V gene: TRBV6-5
CDR3 protein: ASSRGDTQY

CDR3 length: 11
J gene: TRBJ2-7
V gene: TRBV19
CDR3 protein: ASKRQGAYEQY

CDR3 length: 11
J gene: TRBJ1-4
V gene: TRBV15
CDR3 protein: ATSSRGREKLF

CDR3 length: 10
J gene: TRBJ2-7
V gene: TRBV30
CDR3 protein: AWRVTEYEQY

CDR3 length: 12
J gene: TRBJ2-1
V gene: TRBV5-1
CDR3 protein: ASSPTSGRYEQF